This T cell receptor beta chain was recorded in a study of blood T cell repertoires in COVID-19. Study-level information: Researchers got acute and convalescent COVID-19 samples from the United States, Italy and Spain. PBMCs, B-cell-depleted T cells, or T cells provided the cDNA or gDNA that made up the material.

This CDR3 comprises 15 residues. The germline gives CDR1 SEHNR, CDR2 FQNEAQ (reference sequence). With 11 bases removed from V and 6 bases from J, the gap between germline ends came to 23 bases. In the authors' methods: From reference gene primer amplification, estimates of nucleated cell counts were derived. Method: immunoSEQ multiplex PCR; TCRdb's copy keeps in-frame clones and lacks some. V and J calls and clone size follow that table, whereas D and trimming were derived from the DNA. The sample consists of 40,000 to 60,000 clones, 68% of them appearing once. The sequenced sample consisted of peripheral blood. The sequence was collected from an older woman with acute or convalescent COVID-19. The chain employs TRBV7-9 and TRBJ2-1; TRBD2 might be the D (5 bases). The CDR3 region is CAGSGRRLETNEQFF. The CDR3 bases are TGTGCCGGAAGCGGCCGGCGGTTGGAGACCAATGAGCAGTTCTTC. Based on the CDR3 plus reference TRBV7-9 and TRBJ2-1, the full variable domain is DTGVSQNPRHKITKRGQNVTFRCDPISEHNRLYWYRQTLGQGPEFLTYFQNEAQLEKSRLLSDRFSAERPKGSFSTLEIQRTEQGDSAMYLCAGSGRRLETNEQFFGPGTRLTVL.